The 32 T cell receptor beta chains listed next were all sequenced from one sample in a study of graft-versus-host responses after intestinal transplantation (dated by TCRdb to about 2021). These TCRs are of unknown antigen specificity. The protocol used for the library was the immunoSEQ multiplex PCR assay. TCRdb obtained this table from immuneACCESS and retained in-frame rearrangements with V and J assigned. These tables miss some clones; where compared with another copy, unresolved V genes account for less than half of the shortfall, and the remainder is unexplained. This sample comprises about 86,000 clones, roughly nine tenths of them detected only once. The ten largest clonotypes hold approximately 0.28% of the sample. The time point label, read with the paper, signifies: cells obtained before transplantation from donor or recipient. This sample comprised unstimulated CD4+ T cells sorted from spleen or lymph node cells, obtained before transplant. These receptors were obtained from a human donor who was the organ donor for an intestinal transplant.

The V call is TRBV6-1, the J call TRBJ2-3; D unclear. Trimming shortened V by 5 bases and J by 0 bases, and 12 bases separated the two germline ends. Per the germline V gene, CDR1 is MNHNS and CDR2 is SASEGT. This CDR3 comprises 15 residues. CDR3 DNA sequence: TGTGCCAGCAGTCTTGAGGTCTCTAGCACAGATACGCAGTATTTT. This gives the protein CASSLEVSSTDTQYF.

This clone was seen only a few times. The chain carries TRBV6-5 and TRBJ1-2, with 7 positions matching TRBD1. Germline values: CDR1 MNHEY, CDR2 SVGAGI. This CDR3 has 15 amino acids. V lost 2 bases, J lost 7 bases, and 10 bases stayed unmatched. The CDR3 region has the DNA TGTGCCAGCAGTTACCGGGCTAGGGGGCCTAGTGGCTACACCTTC. It translates to CASSYRARGPSGYTF.

This clone is a singleton in its sample. The chain carries TRBV30 and TRBJ2-7; 11 bases match TRBD1. The CDR3 has 15 amino acids. V dropped 6 bases and J dropped 4; count of bases not matched to a gene: 11. CDR1 is GTSNPN and CDR2 is SVGIG in the germline V gene (reference sequence). The CDR3 sequence is CACRGQGGFSYEQYF. Written as DNA, the CDR3 is TGTGCCTGCCGGGGACAGGGGGGCTTCTCGTACGAGCAGTACTTC.

The chain is built from TRBV29-1 and TRBJ2-3; TRBD2 matches at 11 bases. Germline V lookup: CDR1 SQVTM, CDR2 ANQGSEA. The CDR3 has 21 amino acids. The ends lost 4 bases at V and 0 bases at J; junction bases unmatched: 21. The CDR3 DNA is TGCAGCGTTGCAGGGAGAAGTTCACTAGCGGGAGTACTTTCTAGCACAGATACGCAGTATTTT. Its protein is CSVAGRSSLAGVLSSTDTQYF.

The genes are TRBV27 and TRBJ2-1; 9 bases map to TRBD1. Germline-derived CDR1 and CDR2 are MNHEY and SMNVEV (reference sequence). J gave up 6 bases and V 5 bases, and 11 bases lay outside the gene matches. The CDR3 extends over 16 amino acids. In nucleotides, the CDR3 is TGTGCCAGCAGTCTAAATACCGGGACAGGGCGCAATGAGCAGTTCTTC. Translation: CASSLNTGTGRNEQFF.

The J gene is TRBJ2-2, the V gene TRBV5-1; the match to TRBD1 covers 7 bases. This CDR3 is built from 16 residues. With 4 bases clipped from V and 4 bases from J, the junction kept 10 bases outside the gene matches. Germline loops: CDR1 SGHRS, CDR2 YFSETQ. CDR3 in amino acids: CASSAYRQGGTGELFF. DNA of the CDR3: TGCGCCAGCAGCGCCTATAGACAGGGTGGCACCGGGGAGCTGTTTTTT. Drawing the rest from reference TRBV5-1 and TRBJ2-2, the complete variable domain is KAGVTQTPRYLIKTRGQQVTLSCSPISGHRSVSWYQQTPGQGLQFLFEYFSETQRNKGNFPGRFSGRQFSNSRSEMNVSTLELGDSALYLCASSAYRQGGTGELFFGEGSRLTVL.

V is TRBV7-6 and J is TRBJ2-1, with TRBD2 matching 7 bases. The J segment lost 2 bases and the V segment lost 2 bases, leaving 9 bases of the junction unmatched. Germline-derived CDR1 and CDR2 are SGHVS and FNYEAQ. This CDR3 has 17 amino acids. The CDR3 loop is CASSLFGGGVTYNEQFF. The DNA of the CDR3 is TGTGCCAGCAGCTTATTTGGGGGGGGTGTCACCTACAATGAGCAGTTCTTC.

This clone appeared a single time. The CDR3 here is CAGRTGGYEQYF. The DNA for the CDR3 is TGTGCCGGCCGGACAGGGGGCTACGAGCAGTACTTC. The rearrangement joins TRBV2 to TRBJ2-7; TRBD1 aligns across 10 bases. The V segment lost 11 bases and the J segment 3 bases; nucleotides outside the gene matches: 4. The CDR3 contains 12 residues. The germline CDR1 and CDR2 sequences are SNHLY and FYNNEI.

The chain joins TRBV5-1 to TRBJ2-3, with D possibly matching TRBD2 (5 bases). Germline V gene sequence: CDR1 SGHRS, CDR2 YFSETQ. This CDR3 has 17 amino acids. Trimming stripped 1 base from V and 1 base from J, with 16 bases between. CDR3 nucleotides: TGCGCCAGCAGCTTGCCGGGGAACTACCGCGGCACAGATACGCAGTATTTT. Protein product: CASSLPGNYRGTDTQYF.

V and J are TRBV7-2 and TRBJ2-3, with D possibly TRBD2 on 5 matching bases. The CDR3 sequence is 15 residues long. V was trimmed by 2 bases and J by 0 bases, leaving 9 bases between them. Germline V lookup: CDR1 SGHTA, CDR2 FQGNSA. The CDR3 sequence: CASSLQLESTDTQYF. DNA of the CDR3: TGTGCCAGCAGCTTACAACTAGAAAGCACAGATACGCAGTATTTT.

V gene TRBV19 combines with J gene TRBJ2-1, with 12 bases aligning to TRBD2. The V gene end was trimmed by 6 bases and the J gene end by 7 bases; junction bases not matched to a gene: 7. Per germline, CDR1 LNHDA and CDR2 SQIVND (reference sequence). The CDR3 contains 15 residues. The CDR3 coding sequence is TGTGCCAGTAGCCCTACTAGCGGGGGGAGGAATGAGCAGTTCTTC. It translates to CASSPTSGGRNEQFF. The complete variable domain, with remaining parts taken from reference TRBV19 and TRBJ2-1, reads DGGITQSPKYLFRKEGQNVTLSCEQNLNHDAMYWYRQDPGQGLRLIYYSQIVNDFQKGDIAEGYSVSREKKESFPLTVTSAQKNPTAFYLCASSPTSGGRNEQFFGPGTRLTVL.

The count of this clone is one. The rearrangement joins TRBV5-1 to TRBJ2-1; the D gene is possibly TRBD2 (5 bases). The germline CDR1 and CDR2 sequences are SGHRS and YFSETQ. V was clipped by 2 bases and J by 2 bases, with 20 bases between them. The CDR3 totals 18 residues. The CDR3 bases are TGCGCCAGCAGCTTCCGAGGAGGAGGCGGCACCACCTACAATGAGCAGTTCTTC. Translation: CASSFRGGGGTTYNEQFF.

This rearrangement joins TRBV5-6 to TRBJ1-1; no firm D call. Trimming took off 0 bases at V and 5 bases at J, with 11 bases between the two ends. Germline CDR1 is SGHDT and CDR2 is YYEEEE. CDR3 length: 14 amino acids. This CDR3 is CASSLDRRRTEAFF. The CDR3 bases are TGTGCCAGCAGCTTGGACCGCAGGAGGACTGAAGCTTTCTTT.

The chain uses TRBV4-3 and TRBJ2-7; TRBD1 might be the D (6 bases). The ends were cut back, 0 bases at V and 7 bases at J, with 19 bases in the middle. Germline V gene lookup returns CDR1 LGHNA and CDR2 YSLEER. CDR3 length: 16 residues. The CDR3 bases are TGCGCCAGCAGCCAAGACGAAACAGGGACGTCGGGGGAGCAGTACTTC. The encoded protein is CASSQDETGTSGEQYF.

The chain couples TRBV13 to TRBJ2-1; 12 bases match TRBD2. Germline trimming cut 4 bases from V and 9 bases from J; bases unmatched to any gene: 19. Germline loops: CDR1 PRHDT, CDR2 FYEKMQ (reference sequence). This CDR3 spans 19 amino acids. This CDR3 is CASSSPPLAGGRAEGEQFF. CDR3 DNA sequence: TGTGCCAGCAGCTCCCCTCCCCTAGCGGGAGGGCGGGCGGAGGGTGAGCAGTTCTTC.

This chain links TRBV5-1 with TRBJ2-1; D is undetermined. This CDR3 is 15 amino acids long. The V gene lost 4 bases and the J gene lost 9 bases, with 20 bases spanning the gap. Germline assignment: CDR1 SGHRS and CDR2 YFSETQ. The DNA for the CDR3 is TGCGCCAGCAGCCCTCAGCCTGCGCCCTCGGGTGAGCAGTTCTTC. As protein: CASSPQPAPSGEQFF.

The chain carries TRBV29-1 and TRBJ2-1; perhaps TRBD1 as D (5 bases). Germline V gives CDR1 SQVTM, CDR2 ANQGSEA. This CDR3 spans 12 amino acids. Trimming stripped 4 bases from V and 9 bases from J, with 13 bases between. CDR3 in DNA: TGCAGCGTTGGTGGGGCCCAGGCTGAGCAGTTCTTC. Amino acids: CSVGGAQAEQFF.

CDR3 coding DNA: TGTGCCAGCAGCTTACAGACTAGCGGACGCTCCTACAATGAGCAGTTCTTC. This encodes CASSLQTSGRSYNEQFF. This sequence joins TRBV7-9 and TRBJ2-1; 9 positions agree with TRBD2. V trimming: 2 bases; J trimming: 0 bases; junction bases outside the gene matches: 5. This CDR3 has 17 residues. Germline values: CDR1 SEHNR, CDR2 FQNEAQ (reference sequence).

The chain links TRBV29-1 to TRBJ1-1; D gene ambiguous. CDR1 SQVTM and CDR2 ANQGSEA come from the germline V gene. V gave up 4 bases and J gave up 1 base, with 13 bases separating them. The CDR3 consists of 14 residues. CDR3 DNA: TGCAGCGTTGGGTTAGGCCGGGAGAACACTGAAGCTTTCTTT. This codes for CSVGLGRENTEAFF.

This clone turned up a few times. The chain employs TRBV6-1 and TRBJ2-7, with 8 positions matching TRBD1. Germline-derived CDR1 and CDR2 are MNHNS and SASEGT. The ends lost 7 bases at V and 1 base at J; junction bases unmatched: 9. This CDR3 is built from 15 residues. CDR3 nucleotide sequence: TGTGCCAGCACCACAGCTGGGACAGGATCCTACGAGCAGTACTTC. Protein product: CASTTAGTGSYEQYF.

The V call is TRBV30, the J call TRBJ2-3; 7 positions agree with TRBD2. From germline, CDR1 is GTSNPN and CDR2 SVGIG (reference sequence). J lost 7 bases, V lost 3 bases, and 7 bases had no gene match. The CDR3 spans 13 residues. The CDR3 protein is CAWSPLAAHTQYF. The CDR3 bases are TGTGCCTGGAGCCCGCTAGCGGCCCATACGCAGTATTTT.

J is TRBJ1-5 and V is TRBV19; D is unclear. Trimming removed 5 bases at V and 6 bases at J, with 11 bases between. CDR3 length equals 13 residues. Germline values: CDR1 LNHDA, CDR2 SQIVND (reference sequence). CDR3 sequence reads: CASSLQHLQPQHF. Written as DNA, the CDR3 is TGTGCCAGTAGTCTGCAACACCTTCAGCCCCAGCATTTT.

The chain carries TRBV5-5 and TRBJ2-6; 10 bases align to TRBD1. The CDR3 sequence is 16 residues long. Per the germline V gene, CDR1 is SGHKS and CDR2 is YYEKEE (reference sequence). V shed 0 bases, J shed 8 bases, and the junction held 5 bases outside the gene matches. The CDR3 is CASSLASGQGTNVLTF. As DNA, the CDR3 is TGTGCCAGCAGCTTGGCGTCGGGACAGGGGACCAACGTCCTGACTTTC.

The chain carries TRBV6-6 and TRBJ1-5, with D perhaps TRBD1 (6 bases). V lost 4 bases to trimming and J lost 3 bases, with 13 bases between them. Germline V gene sequence: CDR1 MNHNY, CDR2 SVGAGI (reference sequence). This CDR3 has 15 residues. CDR3 DNA sequence: TGTGCCAGCAGTTCTCCAGGGGCTCACAATCAGCCCCAGCATTTT. It specifies CASSSPGAHNQPQHF.

This chain connects TRBV2 to TRBJ1-1; a weak D match, TRBD1 (5 bases). CDR1 and CDR2 from the germline V gene are SNHLY and FYNNEI. V dropped 4 bases and J dropped 3 bases, with 27 bases sitting between them. The CDR3 consists of 19 residues. The CDR3 coding sequence is TGTGCCAGCAGTGTTTGGAACGGGGAGGGGAGAGAAAGGGACACTGAAGCTTTCTTT. Protein: CASSVWNGEGRERDTEAFF.

V usage is TRBV7-3 and J usage is TRBJ2-2; 7 nucleotides agree with TRBD1. Germline V gives CDR1 SGHTA, CDR2 FQGTGA. V shed 3 bases and J 9 bases; nucleotides not matched to a gene: 7. The length of the CDR3 is 14 residues. The CDR3 DNA is TGTGCCAGCAGCTTCGGGCAGGGGGACCGGGAGCTGTTTTTT. Translating it yields CASSFGQGDRELFF.

This clone has just one count. CDR3 sequence reads: CASSLRGGYEQYF. CDR3 DNA sequence: TGTGCCAGCAGCTTAAGAGGGGGATACGAGCAGTACTTC. The gene calls are TRBV7-9 and TRBJ2-7, with a weak D call TRBD1 (6 bases). The CDR3 contains 13 residues. Trimming stripped 2 bases from V and 4 bases from J, with 9 bases between. Looked up from germline, CDR1 is SEHNR and CDR2 is FQNEAQ (reference sequence).

The chain employs TRBV5-3 and TRBJ2-1, with D unresolved. TRBV5-3 is sorted into the ORF group, with uncertain function. Trimming pared 10 bases from V and 0 bases from J, leaving 20 bases between. The CDR3 is 16 amino acids. CDR3 loop: CAGRFWSPGSYNEQFF. As DNA, the CDR3 is TGTGCCGGCCGGTTTTGGAGTCCGGGCTCCTACAATGAGCAGTTCTTC.

This chain joins TRBV7-9 and TRBJ1-2; weak D call: TRBD1 (6 bases). Looked up from germline, CDR1 is SEHNR and CDR2 is FQNEAQ (reference sequence). This CDR3 region has 16 residues. The V end lost 0 bases, the J end lost 0 bases, and 11 bases lay between the germline ends. In DNA, the CDR3 is TGTGCCAGCAGCTTAGCGTCGGGGGGCGCTAACTATGGCTACACCTTC. This encodes CASSLASGGANYGYTF.

The J gene is TRBJ2-6, the V gene TRBV4-2, with 7 bases identical to TRBD2. V shed 1 base, J shed 4 bases, and the junction held 13 bases outside the gene matches. This CDR3 region has 19 residues. Per the germline V gene, CDR1 is LGHNA and CDR2 is YNFKEQ. This CDR3 is CASSQVWREPWDGANVLTF. The CDR3 DNA reads TGTGCCAGCAGCCAAGTCTGGCGGGAGCCCTGGGACGGGGCCAACGTCCTGACTTTC.

This clone was detected a few times. V is TRBV29-1 and J is TRBJ1-2, with 8 bases lining up with TRBD1. The CDR3 runs 14 residues. CDR1 and CDR2 (germline): SQVTM, ANQGSEA. Unmatched junction bases numbered 12, after V lost 6 bases and J lost 6 bases. CDR3 sequence (DNA): TGCAGCGTCACGGAGGGCTCCAGGGGGCATGGCTACACCTTC. It specifies CSVTEGSRGHGYTF.

The chain employs TRBV5-4 and TRBJ2-3; 8 bases are shared with TRBD2. The CDR3 has 19 amino acids. Germline values: CDR1 SGHNT, CDR2 YYREEE (reference sequence). V dropped 4 bases and J dropped 3; count of bases not matched to a gene: 19. CDR3: CASSRAKGLGSKRTDTQYF. The DNA for the CDR3 is TGTGCCAGCAGCCGGGCAAAGGGACTAGGGTCCAAAAGGACAGATACGCAGTATTTT.